This entry lists 12 T cell receptor beta chains sequenced from one sample in a study of T cell changes during pregnancy in multiple sclerosis. Data came from immunoSEQ multiplex PCR; TCRdb stores just in-frame clones and leaves some out. Of 65,000 to 90,000 clones listed, 80% to 95% are singletons. Specimen: CD4+ T cells from peripheral blood mononuclear cells, collected after pregnancy. The source is a female donor with multiple sclerosis, enrolled in a pregnancy study.

The chain combines TRBV9 with TRBJ2-1; D not resolved. Germline V gene lookup returns CDR1 SGDLS and CDR2 YYNGEE. V was clipped by 4 bases and J by 0 bases, with 17 bases between them. The CDR3 is made up of 17 amino acids. CDR3 loop: CASSPTPVLSSYNEQFF. DNA for the CDR3: TGTGCCAGCAGCCCTACCCCCGTACTAAGCTCCTACAATGAGCAGTTCTTC.

The rearrangement joins TRBV9 to TRBJ1-2, with D perhaps matching TRBD1 (6 bases). The CDR3 sequence is 13 residues long. The V gene's germline CDR1 is SGDLS and CDR2 YYNGEE. Trimming removed 3 bases from V and 14 bases from J, with 20 bases in between. The CDR3 reads CASSAMAGQSITF. In DNA, the CDR3 is TGTGCCAGCAGCGCGATGGCAGGACAGTCGATTACCTTC.

This chain uses TRBV9 with TRBJ1-6, with 7 bases lining up with TRBD1. Unmatched junction bases numbered 7, after V lost 0 bases and J lost 7 bases. This CDR3 region has 16 residues. Germline lookup yields CDR1 SGDLS and CDR2 YYNGEE. The CDR3 loop is CASSVGSTGRNSPLHF. The CDR3 region has the DNA TGTGCCAGCAGCGTAGGGTCGACAGGGAGGAATTCACCCCTCCACTTT.

The chain joins TRBV11-3 to TRBJ2-3; 9 bases fit TRBD2. V trimming: 5 bases; J trimming: 2 bases; junction bases outside the gene matches: 11. The germline V gene has CDR1 SGHNT and CDR2 YENEEA. The CDR3 spans 17 residues. The CDR3 DNA sequence: TGTGCCAGCAGCCGCAATAGCGGGGGCCTCCCCACAGATACGCAGTATTTT. This sequence encodes CASSRNSGGLPTDTQYF.

This clone was detected only a few times. The V call is TRBV28, the J call TRBJ1-5; TRBD1 agrees at 9 bases. V lost 6 bases, J lost 3 bases, and 12 bases stayed unmatched. The CDR3 extends over 17 amino acids. From germline, CDR1 is MDHEN and CDR2 SYDVKM. The CDR3 loop reads CASSPPGQGSPNQPQHF. As DNA, the CDR3 is TGTGCCAGCAGCCCCCCGGGACAGGGAAGTCCCAATCAGCCCCAGCATTTT.

V gene TRBV4-2 combines with J gene TRBJ2-3; D perhaps matches TRBD2 (6 bases). This CDR3 is built from 16 residues. The V gene lost 6 bases and the J gene lost 2 bases, with 18 bases spanning the gap. Looked up from germline, CDR1 is LGHNA and CDR2 is YNFKEQ. The CDR3 region is CASRGPRGDNTDTQYF. For the CDR3, the DNA is TGTGCCAGCAGGGGGCCTCGCGGGGATAACACAGATACGCAGTATTTT.

The rearrangement joins TRBV6-6 to TRBJ2-3; D is perhaps TRBD2 (5 bases). The CDR3 loop spans 14 amino acids. Trimming stripped 7 bases from V and 6 bases from J, with 17 bases between. CDR1 is MNHNY and CDR2 is SVGAGI in the germline V gene (reference sequence). CDR3 region: CASKDGERVDTQYF. DNA of the CDR3: TGTGCCAGCAAAGACGGGGAGAGGGTGGATACGCAGTATTTT.

The J gene is TRBJ1-2, the V gene TRBV7-8; 7 nucleotides match TRBD1. The CDR3 length is 17 residues. Germline V gene lookup returns CDR1 SGHVS and CDR2 FQNEAQ. V was clipped by 3 bases and J by 5 bases; unmatched bases: 15. The chain's CDR3 is CASSFRSYRQGGYGYTF. The CDR3 DNA sequence: TGTGCCAGCAGCTTTCGCTCTTATAGACAGGGTGGATATGGCTACACCTTC.

The chain carries TRBV19 and TRBJ1-5; D remains unclear. V lost 9 bases and J lost 0, with 15 bases in between. CDR1 and CDR2 (germline): LNHDA, SQIVND (reference sequence). This CDR3 is built from 15 residues. CDR3 in amino acids: CASGSRKDSNQPQHF. In DNA, the CDR3 is TGTGCCAGCGGATCTAGAAAGGATAGCAATCAGCCCCAGCATTTT.

The chain joins TRBV5-1 to TRBJ2-1; 15 nucleotides match TRBD2. Germline lookup yields CDR1 SGHRS and CDR2 YFSETQ. The CDR3 has 19 residues. Trimming took 4 bases from V and 3 from J; bases not matched to a gene: 11. CDR3 sequence: CASSPGLAGGIPFYNEQFF. The DNA of the CDR3 is TGCGCCAGCAGCCCAGGACTAGCGGGAGGGATACCTTTCTACAATGAGCAGTTCTTC.

In this sample, this clone turned up once. The chain has TRBV6-4 and TRBJ2-3; 8 bases line up with TRBD2. CDR1 MRHNA and CDR2 SNTAGT come from the germline V gene. The ends lost 3 bases at V and 1 base at J; junction bases unmatched: 3. CDR3 length: 15 residues. CDR3 coding DNA: TGTGCCAGCAGTGATCGGGGGGGAGGCACAGATACGCAGTATTTT. Translating it yields CASSDRGGGTDTQYF.

V is TRBV9 and J is TRBJ1-2; 9 positions match TRBD1. Germline lookup yields CDR1 SGDLS and CDR2 YYNGEE. This CDR3 region has 14 residues. Losses at the gene ends were 3 bases for V and 7 bases for J; bases not matched to a gene: 7. For the CDR3, the DNA is TGTGCCAGCAGCGCTTACAGGGGGCGGGTTGGCTACACCTTC. It yields the protein CASSAYRGRVGYTF.